A selection of T cell receptor beta chains follows, all from one sample in a study of blood T cell repertoires in COVID-19. Assay: immunoSEQ multiplex PCR; the TCRdb copy retains only in-frame clones and omits some. The sample comprises about 150,000 clones, more than 80% of which are singletons, and more than 7% rests with the top ten. Sequenced: peripheral blood. These receptors came from a human donor with acute or convalescent COVID-19. The donor label of this sample is uncertain. CDR3s include the opening cysteine and the closing phenylalanine or tryptophan. Each record gives: clone size, V gene, J gene, D gene, CDR3 protein, CDR3 DNA. The D gene is left open where the match is weak. Where a row states a size, it is once, few, many or the class of an expanded clone; other rows omit it.

NA,TRBV5-1,TRBJ1-1,NA,CASRRWPSDRNTEAFF,TGCGCCAGCAGACGATGGCCCTCCGACAGGAACACTGAAGCTTTCTTT
NA,TRBV7-2,TRBJ2-7,NA,CASSLTYQGSYEQYF,TGTGCCAGCAGCTTAACCTATCAGGGCTCCTACGAGCAGTACTTC
NA,TRBV9,TRBJ1-2,NA,CASSPMPEFGLNYGYTF,TGTGCCAGCAGCCCGATGCCTGAATTCGGTTTAAACTATGGCTACACCTTC
NA,TRBV10-2,TRBJ1-4,NA,CAARGEEKLFF,TGCGCCGCCCGCGGTGAGGAAAAACTGTTTTTT
few,TRBV19,TRBJ2-3,TRBD1,CASKDRAIDTQYF,TGTGCCAGTAAGGACAGGGCTATAGATACGCAGTATTTT
NA,TRBV7-8,TRBJ1-5,NA,CASSPGVTNQPQHF,TGTGCCAGCAGCCCCGGTGTCACCAATCAGCCCCAGCATTTT
NA,TRBV28,TRBJ1-1,NA,CASSFGNTEAFF,TGTGCCAGCAGTTTCGGGAACACTGAAGCTTTCTTT
NA,TRBV9,TRBJ2-3,TRBD1,CASSAGQGSTDTQYF,TGTGCCAGCAGCGCTGGACAGGGAAGCACAGATACGCAGTATTTT
NA,TRBV6-5,TRBJ2-5,NA,CASTNIARGTQYF,TGTGCCAGCACGAATATAGCACGTGGGACCCAGTACTTC
once,TRBV9,TRBJ1-1,NA,CASSVNPTGVNTEAFF,TGTGCCAGCAGCGTTAACCCGACAGGCGTTAACACTGAAGCTTTCTTT
NA,TRBV13,TRBJ1-2,NA,CASSLGRGNYGYTF,TGTGCCAGCAGCTTAGGCCGGGGGAACTATGGCTACACCTTC
NA,TRBV23-1,TRBJ2-7,TRBD2,CASSHRGGYEQYF,TGCGCCAGCAGTCACCGGGGAGGGTACGAGCAGTACTTC
NA,TRBV20-1,TRBJ1-5,NA,CSASQIREQPQHF,TGCAGTGCTAGTCAAATAAGAGAACAGCCCCAGCATTTT
NA,TRBV2,TRBJ1-1,NA,CASSDRVYTEAFF,TGTGCCAGCAGTGACAGGGTTTACACTGAAGCTTTCTTT
many,TRBV27,TRBJ1-5,NA,CASSLNPGEGQPQHF,TGTGCCAGCAGTTTAAATCCGGGGGAGGGGCAGCCCCAGCATTTT
NA,TRBV18,TRBJ1-1,NA,CASSPLKGGTEAFF,TGTGCCAGCTCACCTCTAAAAGGGGGCACTGAAGCTTTCTTT
NA,TRBV12-3/TRBV12-4,TRBJ1-1,NA,CASSFRTILEAFF,TGTGCCAGCAGTTTTCGGACAATTCTTGAAGCTTTCTTT
NA,TRBV6-5,TRBJ1-3,NA,CASNSPASGNTIYF,TGTGCCAGCAATAGCCCGGCATCTGGAAACACCATATATTTT
NA,TRBV14,TRBJ1-1,NA,CASSQILGVNTEAFF,TGTGCCAGCAGCCAAATCTTAGGGGTGAACACTGAAGCTTTCTTT
NA,TRBV10-2,TRBJ1-6,NA,CASGLTNSPLHF,TGCGCCAGCGGACTGACTAATTCACCCCTCCACTTT
NA,TRBV27,TRBJ2-5,TRBD2,CASSLRLAGGYGSGTQYF,TGTGCCAGCAGTTTACGGCTAGCGGGGGGGTACGGATCTGGGACCCAGTACTTC
NA,TRBV3-1/TRBV3-2,TRBJ2-3,TRBD2,CASSQGGTSGGTDTQYF,TGTGCCAGCAGCCAAGGTGGGACTAGCGGGGGCACAGATACGCAGTATTTT
NA,TRBV7-9,TRBJ2-2,NA,CASSYLQKNTGELFF,TGTGCCAGCAGCTACCTCCAGAAGAACACCGGGGAGCTGTTTTTT
NA,TRBV21-1,TRBJ2-4,NA,CASSKEKNRESKNIQYF,TGTGCCAGCAGCAAAGAAAAGAACAGGGAGTCCAAAAACATTCAGTACTTC
once,TRBV12-3/TRBV12-4,TRBJ2-1,NA,CASSKGYYNEQFF,TGTGCCAGCAGTAAGGGGTACTACAATGAGCAGTTCTTC
NA,TRBV18,TRBJ2-5,NA,CASSPSTLETQYF,TGTGCCAGCTCCCCCTCTACCTTGGAGACCCAGTACTTC
NA,TRBV5-5,TRBJ1-5,NA,CASSLTGQPQHF,TGTGCCAGCAGCTTAACGGGTCAGCCCCAGCATTTT
few,TRBV13,TRBJ2-3,TRBD2,CASSLGAGITDTQYF,TGTGCCAGCAGCTTAGGAGCGGGGATTACAGATACGCAGTATTTT
NA,TRBV14,TRBJ2-7,TRBD1,CASSHTYRGKFEQYF,TGTGCCAGCAGCCACACGTACAGGGGGAAATTCGAGCAGTACTTC
NA,TRBV5-5,TRBJ1-1,NA,CASIYVGGTEAFF,TGTGCCAGCATCTACGTGGGGGGCACTGAAGCTTTCTTT
once,TRBV5-1,TRBJ2-2,NA,CASSLQANTGELFF,TGCGCCAGCAGCTTACAGGCGAACACCGGGGAGCTGTTTTTT
NA,TRBV19,TRBJ1-1,NA,CASSIDGRNTEAFF,TGTGCCAGTAGTATAGATGGCAGGAACACTGAAGCTTTCTTT
NA,TRBV13,TRBJ1-1,NA,CASSSRRGGLNTEAFF,TGTGCCAGCAGCTCCCGCCGTGGGGGCTTGAACACTGAAGCTTTCTTT
NA,TRBV18,TRBJ1-2,NA,CASSLIMTQVEYGYTF,TGTGCCAGCTCACTGATCATGACACAGGTTGAATATGGCTACACCTTC
NA,TRBV29-1,TRBJ2-1,NA,CSVEDAGPNEQFF,TGCAGCGTTGAAGATGCGGGCCCCAATGAGCAGTTCTTC
NA,TRBV24-1,TRBJ1-3,NA,CATSDRGGNTIYF,TGTGCCACCAGTGATCGCGGAGGAAACACCATATATTTT